The TCR beta chain described here comes from a study of cytomegalovirus exposure and HLA in healthy donors. On the study more broadly: HLA-typed donors were the source of 86 million or so unique TCRs held in an early data release.

The CDR3 has 14 residues. Germline V gives CDR1 MNHEY, CDR2 SMNVEV (reference sequence). V lost 1 base and J lost 3; bases outside the gene matches: 3. The primer mix had 60 Vbeta and 13 Jbeta primers. Per the study methods: As a later analysis found, there were 70 million to 80 million unique TCR beta chains, of which roughly 11 million were shared. Here immunoSEQ multiplex PCR was the method, and the copy in TCRdb shows in-frame clones only, minus some. The D gene and trimming were derived from the DNA, and the V and J assignments and clone size from that table. The sample consists of 130,000 or so clones, approximately 80% of them appearing once. Study results and caveats: There were about 160 TCR beta chains listed as cytomegalovirus-associated.

About this clone itself: What it recognizes is unknown.

The V call is TRBV27, the J call TRBJ2-7; 7 positions match TRBD1. Input material: PBMCs. This clonotype originated in a woman under 30 in good health and CMV-seropositive. This CDR3 is CASSLYRGDYEQYF. The CDR3 nucleotides are TGTGCCAGCAGTTTATACAGGGGTGACTACGAGCAGTACTTC.